Listed below are T cell receptor beta chains from one sample, sequenced in a study of persistence of HIV-infected CD4 T cells. These TCRs are of unknown antigen specificity. Sequenced by immunoSEQ multiplex PCR; TCRdb stores in-frame clones only, minus some. This table has about 33,000 clones, approximately 80% appearing once. Sequencing was performed on CD4+ T cells sorted from PBMCs after roughly 18-hour stimulation, taken from a patient who received antiretroviral therapy. The receptors come from an adult man with HIV who was CMV-seropositive. Each CDR3 is given with its conserved first and last residue. The order of the fields is V gene, J gene, CDR3 protein.

>TRBV6-5|TRBJ1-2
CASSYDRALADGYTF
>TRBV7-8|TRBJ1-4
CASSLVSEKLFF
>TRBV30|TRBJ1-1
CAWSAGLPGTEAFF
>TRBV19|TRBJ2-2
CASSRDRGPGELFF
>TRBV18|TRBJ1-4
CASSPRSPPGEKLFF
>TRBV6-5|TRBJ2-2
CASSPGFGELFF
>TRBV6-5|TRBJ1-4
CASSYLGVEKLFF
>TRBV7-9|TRBJ1-5
CASSSTGDNQPQHF
>TRBV24-1|TRBJ2-6
CATSAPREGANVLTF
>TRBV5-1|TRBJ1-3
CASSLVPLSGNTIYF
>TRBV5-4|TRBJ2-5
CASSRFNGALETQYF
>TRBV28|TRBJ1-2
CASSFGGGRSNYGYTF
>TRBV14|TRBJ2-1
CASSQDQGRIYNEQFF
>TRBV30|TRBJ1-2
CAWSVRDRARGYTF
>TRBV6-2/TRBV6-3|TRBJ2-3
CASSYSKLAGARDTQYF
>TRBV19|TRBJ1-6
CASSPAGGRNSPLHF
>TRBV28|TRBJ1-5
CASRGGGANQPQHF
>TRBV10-3|TRBJ2-1
CAIKPDSSDEQFF
>TRBV7-6|TRBJ1-6
CASSAGQGIKNSPLHF
>TRBV5-1|TRBJ1-3
CASSPAGTGSGNTIYF
>TRBV5-5|TRBJ2-6
CASSLTATVTNSGANVLTF
>TRBV6-5|TRBJ2-3
CASSYGLSGDTQYF
>TRBV7-8|TRBJ2-4
CASSRPSGLTRNIQYF
>TRBV7-9|TRBJ2-2
CASSPIRGSWNTGELFF
>TRBV19|TRBJ1-5
CASKFSGSQGTGVFQPQHF
>TRBV7-8|TRBJ2-3
CASSGDSRAQYF
>TRBV28|TRBJ1-1
CASSLRGINTEAFF
>TRBV6-5|TRBJ2-2
CASSSTGPANTGELFF
>TRBV10-3|TRBJ2-1
CAIRRGFYNEQFF
>TRBV5-1|TRBJ1-1
CARSGVNTEAFF
>TRBV10-3|TRBJ2-5
CAISEGLAAGSQETQYF
>TRBV19|TRBJ1-5
CASSQGDQPQHF
>TRBV28|TRBJ2-7
CASSLTVIGHYEQYF
>TRBV3-1/TRBV3-2|TRBJ2-1
CASSLRHEQFF
>TRBV12-3/TRBV12-4|TRBJ2-5
CASSYYGETQYF
>TRBV6-6|TRBJ1-6
CASTKGGQGASPLHF
>TRBV27|TRBJ1-5
CASRGAGGGNQPQHF
>TRBV24-1|TRBJ1-4
CATSDLYGGELFF
>TRBV9|TRBJ2-7
CASSVEASGTYEQYF
>TRBV7-9|TRBJ1-6
CASSLPGQAPSPLHF
>TRBV20-1|TRBJ1-1
CSASPTVNTEAFF
>TRBV7-8|TRBJ2-1
CASSQESTLNEQFF
>TRBV6-5|TRBJ2-7
CASSLGGRPSYEQYF
>TRBV6-5|TRBJ2-7
CASSRTSGGPYEQYF
>TRBV12-5|TRBJ1-2
CASGGRTNYGYTF
>TRBV7-3|TRBJ2-3
CASSRDRGLVDTQYF
>TRBV7-2|TRBJ1-2
CASSLGRTGSLPYGYTF